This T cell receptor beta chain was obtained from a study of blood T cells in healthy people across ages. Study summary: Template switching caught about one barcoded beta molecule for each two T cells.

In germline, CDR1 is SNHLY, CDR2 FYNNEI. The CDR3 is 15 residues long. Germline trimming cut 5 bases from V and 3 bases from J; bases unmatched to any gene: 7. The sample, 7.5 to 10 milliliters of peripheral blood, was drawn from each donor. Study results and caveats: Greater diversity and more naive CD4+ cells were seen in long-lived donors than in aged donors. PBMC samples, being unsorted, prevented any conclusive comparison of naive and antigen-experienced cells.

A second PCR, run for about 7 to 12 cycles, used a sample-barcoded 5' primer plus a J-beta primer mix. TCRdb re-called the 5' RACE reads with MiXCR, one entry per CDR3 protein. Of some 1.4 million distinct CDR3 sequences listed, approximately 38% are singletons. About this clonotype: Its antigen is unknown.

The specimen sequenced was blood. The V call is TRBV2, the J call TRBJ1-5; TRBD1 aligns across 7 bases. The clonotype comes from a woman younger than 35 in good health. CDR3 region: CASSRQGRANQPQHF. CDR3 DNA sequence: TGTGCCAGCAGTAGACAGGGAAGGGCCAATCAGCCCCAGCATTTT.